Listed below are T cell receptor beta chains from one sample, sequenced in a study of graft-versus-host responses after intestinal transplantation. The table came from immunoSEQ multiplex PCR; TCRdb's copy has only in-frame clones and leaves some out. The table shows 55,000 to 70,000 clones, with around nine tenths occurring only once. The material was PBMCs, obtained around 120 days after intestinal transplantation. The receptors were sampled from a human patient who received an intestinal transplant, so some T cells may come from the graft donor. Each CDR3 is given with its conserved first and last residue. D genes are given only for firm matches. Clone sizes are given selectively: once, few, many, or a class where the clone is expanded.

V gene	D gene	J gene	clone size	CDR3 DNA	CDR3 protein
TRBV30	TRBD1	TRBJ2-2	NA	TGTGCCGGATCCGGGACAGGGGGCACCGGGGAGCTGTTTTTT	CAGSGTGGTGELFF
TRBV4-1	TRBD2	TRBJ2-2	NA	TGCGCCAGCAGCCTAACTAGCGGGAGAATGGTCGGGGAGCTGTTTTTT	CASSLTSGRMVGELFF
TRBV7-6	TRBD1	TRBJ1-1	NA	TGTGCCAGCAGCTTAGTTGACAGGGGCTCGGATGAAGCTTTCTTT	CASSLVDRGSDEAFF
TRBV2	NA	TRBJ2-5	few	TGTGCCAGCAGTGAATCTAACTTC	CASSESNF
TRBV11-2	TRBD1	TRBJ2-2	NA	TGTGCCAGCAGCACTCCGACAGGGGTTTTGACCGGGGAGCTGTTTTTT	CASSTPTGVLTGELFF
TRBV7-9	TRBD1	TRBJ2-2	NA	TGTGCCAGCAGCTCAGGGACAGGGTCGGCCACCGGGGAGCTGTTTTTT	CASSSGTGSATGELFF
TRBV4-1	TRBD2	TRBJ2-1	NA	TGCGCCAGCAGCCCCCGGACTAGCGGGGAGGACCCCTACAATGAGCAGTTCTTC	CASSPRTSGEDPYNEQFF
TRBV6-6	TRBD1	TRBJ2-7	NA	TGTGCCAGCAGGGGGGACAGGGGGCGTTCCTACGAGCAGTACTTC	CASRGDRGRSYEQYF
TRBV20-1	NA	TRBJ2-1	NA	TGCAGTGTCCTGGCCGGCAATGAGCAGTTCTTC	CSVLAGNEQFF
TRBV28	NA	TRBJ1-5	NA	TGTGCCAGCAGTTTCGGGGGCGCGGGGAATCAGCCCCAGCATTTT	CASSFGGAGNQPQHF
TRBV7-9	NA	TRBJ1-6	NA	TGTGCCAGCAGCCTAGGCCCCACAGCCTATAATTCACCCCTCCACTTT	CASSLGPTAYNSPLHF
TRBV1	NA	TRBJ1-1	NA	TGCACCAGCAGCCAATTTTGGTGCACTGAAGCTTTCTTT	CTSSQFWCTEAFF
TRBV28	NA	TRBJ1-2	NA	TGTGCCAGCAGTCCCCCCACGCGGCTTGGCTACACCTTC	CASSPPTRLGYTF